The next 12 T cell receptor beta chains were all read from a single sample in a study of cytomegalovirus exposure and HLA in healthy donors (TCRdb year 2017). Library creation used the immunoSEQ multiplex PCR assay. For the multiplex PCR, a mixture combining 60 forward primers for TCR Vbeta segments and 13 reverse primers for TCR Jbeta segments was used. Held by TCRdb, this immuneACCESS table contains in-frame sequences only and omits some clones. Under half of the omission traces to an unresolved V gene where checked; the cause of the rest is unknown. The sample table shows some 54,000 clones, and 75% to 85% are seen once. In total, the top ten clones hold around 5.4% of the sample. Sequenced sample: PBMCs. These receptors all stem from a male donor in good health and CMV-seronegative.

This clone was recorded only once. The J gene is TRBJ2-3, the V gene TRBV5-6, with 14 bases that match TRBD2. The V segment lost 3 bases and the J segment 6 bases; nucleotides outside the gene matches: 9. This CDR3 comprises 17 residues. Germline V gene data show CDR1 as SGHDT and CDR2 as YYEEEE. This chain's CDR3 is CASSSRTSGGLWDTQYF. The CDR3 region has the DNA TGTGCCAGCAGCTCGAGGACTAGCGGGGGGCTGTGGGATACGCAGTATTTT. The whole variable domain, filled in from reference TRBV5-6 and TRBJ2-3, reads DAGVTQSPTHLIKTRGQQVTLRCSPKSGHDTVSWYQQALGQGPQFIFQYYEEEERQRGNFPDRFSGHQFPNYSSELNVNALLLGDSALYLCASSSRTSGGLWDTQYFGPGTRLTVL.

This clone turned up a few times. V usage is TRBV7-2 and J usage is TRBJ2-7; TRBD1 is a possible D gene (6 bases). Per the germline V gene, CDR1 is SGHTA and CDR2 is FQGNSA. This CDR3 has 13 residues. Trimming cost V 0 bases and J 4 bases, with 7 bases left between them. CDR3 bases: TGTGCCAGCAGCTTAGCGGGGGCGTACGAGCAGTACTTC. Residues: CASSLAGAYEQYF.

The count of this clone is one. V gene TRBV5-1 combines with J gene TRBJ2-7; the D gene is possibly TRBD1 (5 bases). Deletions cut 0 bases from V and 4 bases from J, with 14 bases between. The V gene's germline CDR1 is SGHRS and CDR2 YFSETQ. The CDR3 is made up of 15 amino acids. This chain's CDR3 is CASSLAPDTKYEQYF. As DNA, the CDR3 is TGCGCCAGCAGCTTGGCCCCGGACACGAAATACGAGCAGTACTTC.

This chain uses TRBV30 with TRBJ2-1; the D gene is possibly TRBD2 (7 bases). Trimming took 0 bases from V and 13 from J, leaving 13 bases between them. Germline V gives CDR1 GTSNPN, CDR2 SVGIG (reference sequence). The CDR3 has 12 residues. CDR3 in amino acids: CAWSVEGGGQFF. As DNA, the CDR3 is TGTGCCTGGAGTGTAGAGGGGGGGGGCCAGTTCTTC.

This chain uses TRBV7-9 with TRBJ1-1; 10 bases agree with TRBD1. CDR1 is SEHNR and CDR2 is FQNEAQ in the germline V gene (reference sequence). There are 15 residues in the CDR3. V dropped 5 bases and J dropped 5; count of bases not matched to a gene: 8. The CDR3 DNA is TGTGCCAGCAGCCCTAATCCGGGACAGGGGACTGAAGCTTTCTTT. Translating gives CASSPNPGQGTEAFF.

The chain couples TRBV29-1 to TRBJ1-1; 7 bases are a match to TRBD1. V was clipped by 3 bases and J by 4 bases; unmatched bases: 5. This CDR3 is 13 amino acids long. The V gene's germline CDR1 is SQVTM and CDR2 ANQGSEA. The CDR3 DNA is TGCAGCGTTGACGGCCCAGGGGGCACTGAAGCTTTCTTT. Translating it yields CSVDGPGGTEAFF.

The chain employs TRBV11-1 and TRBJ2-7; a possible D gene is TRBD2 (5 bases). This CDR3 is 12 amino acids long. V lost 5 bases and J 1 base, leaving 6 bases between the germline ends. The V gene's germline CDR1 is SGHAT and CDR2 FQDESV (reference sequence). In nucleotides, the CDR3 is TGTGCCAGCAGCCGGAGGTCCTACGAGCAGTACTTC. Translating it yields CASSRRSYEQYF. The full variable domain, in which reference TRBV11-1 and TRBJ2-7 provide the parts outside the CDR3, is EAEVAQSPRYKITEKSQAVAFWCDPISGHATLYWYRQILGQGPELLVQFQDESVVDDSQLPKDRFSAERLKGVDSTLKIQPAELGDSAMYLCASSRRSYEQYFGPGTRLTVT.

The V call is TRBV19, the J call TRBJ1-4; 12 bases align to TRBD1. Germline V gives CDR1 LNHDA, CDR2 SQIVND (reference sequence). After removal of 5 bases from V and 8 bases from J, the junction contained 3 bases not matched to a gene. The CDR3 spans 14 residues. CDR3 in amino acids: CASSGTGGLEKLFF. CDR3 bases: TGTGCCAGTAGTGGGACAGGGGGCTTGGAAAAACTGTTTTTT.

This clone was observed a few times. This sequence joins TRBV6-1 and TRBJ2-1; the match to TRBD2 covers 13 bases. The CDR3 length is 15 residues. In germline, CDR1 is MNHNS, CDR2 SASEGT. V dropped 7 bases and J dropped 6; count of bases not matched to a gene: 6. As DNA, the CDR3 is TGTGCCAGCAAGGGACTAGCGGGGATACTCAATGAGCAGTTCTTC. Its protein is CASKGLAGILNEQFF.

This chain uses TRBV5-4 with TRBJ2-1, with 9 bases fitting TRBD2. This CDR3 spans 14 amino acids. The V gene end was trimmed by 2 bases and the J gene end by 5 bases; junction bases not matched to a gene: 2. Germline V lookup: CDR1 SGHNT, CDR2 YYREEE (reference sequence). CDR3 bases: TGTGCCAGCAGCTTTGGCGGGGGGGACAATGAGCAGTTCTTC. Translation gives CASSFGGGDNEQFF.

This clone turned up a few times. V and J are TRBV25-1 and TRBJ2-3; 9 nucleotides line up with TRBD2. Trimming cost V 3 bases and J 5 bases; bases outside gene matches: 9. Germline CDR1 is MGHDK and CDR2 is SYGVNS. The CDR3 contains 16 residues. CDR3 coding DNA: TGTGCCAGCAGTGATTACCGCGGGGGGGAGGGAGATACGCAGTATTTT. It is translated as CASSDYRGGEGDTQYF. Based on the CDR3 plus reference TRBV25-1 and TRBJ2-3, the full variable domain is EADIYQTPRYLVIGTGKKITLECSQTMGHDKMYWYQQDPGMELHLIHYSYGVNSTEKGDLSSESTVSRIRTEHFPLTLESARPSHTSQYLCASSDYRGGEGDTQYFGPGTRLTVL.

A few counts support this clone. This rearrangement joins TRBV25-1 to TRBJ2-1, with a weak D call TRBD1 (6 bases). Trimming took off 4 bases at V and 12 bases at J, with 22 bases between the two ends. The CDR3 runs to 15 residues. Germline assignment: CDR1 MGHDK and CDR2 SYGVNS. As DNA, the CDR3 is TGTGCCAGCAGTGTCTCCCTCAACAGGGACGAAGGGCAGTTCTTC. Encoded protein: CASSVSLNRDEGQFF.